The 22 T cell receptor beta chains listed next were all sequenced from one sample in a study of tumor and adjacent non-tumor tissue in lung cancer. TCRbeta libraries were built with three rounds of nested PCR, modified from ARM-PCR. MiXCR, run by TCRdb on the multiplex PCR reads, gives a single entry per CDR3 protein. This table holds more than 85,000 distinct CDR3 sequences, 65% found once. No cell sorting was done before RNA was extracted from the tissue. More than 3 cm separated this lung sample from the edge of the tumor. The sample comprised distant non-tumor lung tissue. These receptors were taken from a man aged 25-45 years with non-small cell lung cancer.

Points on this clonotype: The CDR3 does not end in the conserved phenylalanine or tryptophan, so this is likely a read error. The CDR3 reads CASSHREVAEAFL. CDR3 DNA sequence: TGCGCCAGCAGCCACCGAGAGGTCGCTGAAGCTTTCTTA. This chain connects TRBV4-1 to TRBJ1-1, with D unclear. Germline values: CDR1 MGHRA, CDR2 YSYEKL. The CDR3 has 13 residues. V dropped 3 bases and J dropped 6 bases, with 11 bases sitting between them.

The count of this clonotype is one. The V call is TRBV29-1, the J call TRBJ1-2, with a tentative D call TRBD1 (6 bases). Germline V CDR1 and CDR2: SQVTM, ANQGSEA. V lost 3 bases and J lost 7, with 27 bases in between. This CDR3 is 17 amino acids long. The CDR3 protein is CSVDGRRTVDAGRGYTF. For the CDR3, the DNA is TGCAGCGTTGACGGCAGAAGGACAGTGGACGCCGGCCGTGGCTACACCTTC.

This clonotype was detected ten times or more. This chain links TRBV4-1 with TRBJ1-6; 10 bases fit TRBD1. The germline V gene encodes CDR1 MGHRA and CDR2 YSYEKL. The V and J ends lost 4 bases and 8 bases, in that order; junction bases with no gene match: 5. The CDR3 has 15 amino acids. The CDR3 DNA sequence: TGCGCCAGCAGCCGTACCGGGACAGGGGATTCACCCCTCCACTTT. Residues: CASSRTGTGDSPLHF.

Concerning this clonotype: This may arise from a read error, as a much more abundant clone is one base away. This chain connects TRBV20-1 to TRBJ2-7; D ambiguous. From germline, CDR1 is DFQATT and CDR2 SNEGSKA (reference sequence). The CDR3 extends over 12 amino acids. V was pared by 3 bases and J by 2 bases, with 8 bases between. CDR3 in amino acids: CSASSNTYEQYF. The CDR3 DNA sequence: TGCAGTGCTAGTTCTAACACCTACGAGCAGTACTTC.

The CDR3 protein is CASSLGTPGTGKQFF. CDR3 DNA sequence: TGTGCCAGCAGCTTGGGTACTCCGGGGACCGGGAAGCAGTTTTTT. The chain employs TRBV7-3 and TRBJ2-2; D is possibly TRBD1 or TRBD2 (5 bases each). CDR1 and CDR2 from the germline V gene are SGHTA and FQGTGA. The V end was cut by 3 bases, the J end by 16 bases, with 24 bases between. This CDR3 contains 15 residues. Full variable domain (missing parts from reference TRBV7-3 and TRBJ2-2): GAGVSQTPSNKVTEKGKYVELRCDPISGHTALYWYRQSLGQGPEFLIYFQGTGAADDSGLPNDRFFAVRPEGSVSTLKIQRTERGDSAVYLCASSLGTPGTGKQFFGEGSRLTVL.

As to this clonotype: A read error may explain this, as a much larger clone is one base away. V usage is TRBV6-2 or TRBV6-3 and J usage is TRBJ1-1; tentatively, D is TRBD1 (5 bases). CDR1 and CDR2 from the germline V gene are MNHEY and SVGEGT. The CDR3 length is 16 residues. CDR3 coding DNA: TGTGCCAGCAGAAAGGGAGGGGTGGGGAAGAACACTGGAGCTTTCTTT. It is translated as CASRKGGVGKNTGAFF.

About this clonotype: The germline gene is not matched at one end of the junction; a read error may be the cause. This rearrangement joins TRBV11-2 to TRBJ2-7; no clear D gene. CDR1 is SGHAT, CDR2 FQNNGV, per germline. The CDR3 length is 14 residues. The CDR3 DNA reads TGTGCCAGCAGCTTAGATTTCGGGTCCCGAGAACAGTGCTTC. This gives the protein CASSLDFGSREQCF. Variable domain in full (rest from reference TRBV11-2 and TRBJ2-7): EAGVAQSPRYKIIEKRQSVAFWCNPISGHATLYWYQQILGQGPKLLIQFQNNGVVDDSQLPKDRFSAERLKGVDSTLKIQPAKLEDSAVYLCASSLDFGSREQCFGPGTRLTVT.

This clonotype has a count of ten or more. This chain links TRBV29-1 with TRBJ1-1; no firm D call. V lost 3 bases and J lost 1, with 9 bases in between. The CDR3 is 13 amino acids. CDR1 is SQVTM and CDR2 is ANQGSEA in the germline V gene. CDR3 DNA: TGCAGCGTTGATCCGTCGGGGAACACTGAAGCTTTCTTT. Translated: CSVDPSGNTEAFF.

Points on this clonotype: Likely a read error: the CDR3 ends without its conserved phenylalanine or tryptophan. Because the CDR3's place on the DNA is in doubt, the DNA is left out and the CDR3 is given as listed by TCRdb. The chain joins TRBV20-1 to TRBJ2-3; TRBD1 is the table's D call, not checked against the DNA. The CDR3 region is 13 residues in length, termini included. Per the germline V gene, CDR1 is DFQATT and CDR2 is SNEGSKA (reference sequence). The CDR3 region is CSAFRDQTNTRYL.

A remark on this clonotype: This could be a read error, since a much larger clone is one nucleotide away. The chain uses TRBV12-3 or TRBV12-4 and TRBJ2-6; D may be TRBD1 (5 bases). This CDR3 region has 14 residues. CDR3: CASSFDSGANILTF. For the CDR3, the DNA is TGTGCCAGCAGTTTCGACTCTGGGGCCAACATCCTGACTTTC.

On this clonotype: A much larger clone lies a single base off, so this may be a read error. V and J are TRBV4-3 and TRBJ2-3; 8 positions match TRBD1. V was pared by 0 bases and J by 1 base, with 0 bases of the junction left unmatched. Germline V gene data show CDR1 as LGHNA and CDR2 as YSLEER. The CDR3 is 15 residues long. CDR3 sequence reads: CASSQETGGTDTQYF. The CDR3 coding sequence is TGCGCCAGCAGCCAAGAGACAGGGGGCACAGATACGCAGTATTTT.

CDR3 loop: CTAPKAGTVYEQYF. DNA of the CDR3: TGCACTGCCCCCAAAGCGGGAACGGTCTACGAGCAGTACTTC. The chain has TRBV20-1 and TRBJ2-7; 7 bases line up with TRBD2. Germline V gene sequence: CDR1 DFQATT, CDR2 SNEGSKA (reference sequence). CDR3 length: 14 residues.

For this clonotype: No conserved phenylalanine or tryptophan is present at the end of the CDR3, so a read error is the likely explanation. The chain combines TRBV5-6 with TRBJ2-6; 7 bases are a match to TRBD1. CDR1 SGHDT and CDR2 YYEEEE come from the germline V gene. The CDR3 extends over 18 amino acids. CDR3 nucleotide sequence: TGTGTCAGCAGCCCATTGACAGGGCAGAGCTCTGGGGCCAACGTCCTGACTTCC. Translating it yields CVSSPLTGQSSGANVLTS.

The V and J genes are TRBV20-1 and TRBJ2-1, with 10 bases that match TRBD2. V was clipped by 0 bases and J by 2 bases; unmatched bases: 1. Germline-derived CDR1 and CDR2 are DFQATT and SNEGSKA (reference sequence). This CDR3 comprises 15 residues. CDR3 sequence: CSARDLAGAYNEQFF. For the CDR3, the DNA is TGCAGTGCTAGAGATCTAGCGGGGGCCTACAATGAGCAGTTCTTC.

This clonotype was picked up one time. Without the conserved terminal phenylalanine or tryptophan, this CDR3 likely stems from a read error. The limits of the CDR3 on the DNA are not certain, so only TCRdb's listed CDR3 is given. The V call is TRBV11-2, the J call TRBJ2-5; TRBD1, the D gene given by the table, was not confirmed from the DNA. CDR1 and CDR2 (germline): SGHAT, FQNNGV. From its first to its last residue, the CDR3 has 12 amino acids. The CDR3: CASSHRVETEYN.

With respect to this clonotype: A much larger clone sits a single nucleotide away, making a read error possible. The J gene is TRBJ1-2, the V gene TRBV29-1; a weak D match, TRBD1 (5 bases). The CDR3 has 12 residues. CDR1 and CDR2 (germline): SQVTM, ANQGSEA. The CDR3: CNVDLGVSGYTF. As DNA, the CDR3 is TGCAACGTTGACTTAGGGGTATCTGGCTACACCTTC.

Concerning this clonotype: A read error may produce the germline difference seen at one junction end. The rearrangement links TRBV6-6 to TRBJ2-1; possibly TRBD1 for D (6 bases). There are 14 residues in the CDR3. The germline CDR1 and CDR2 sequences are MNHNY and SVGAGI (reference sequence). This CDR3 is CVRRVKGVDNGQFF. The CDR3 DNA sequence: TGTGTCAGGAGAGTCAAGGGGGTTGACAATGGGCAGTTCTTC.

The chain couples TRBV11-2 to TRBJ1-3; D unresolved. Per germline, CDR1 SGHAT and CDR2 FQNNGV. This CDR3 spans 17 amino acids. This CDR3 reads CTNSLGSGQISGNTIYF. The CDR3 DNA reads TGTACCAACAGCTTAGGCTCAGGCCAGATCTCTGGAAACACCATATATTTT.

To note about this clonotype: It is likely a read error, because the conserved phenylalanine at the end of the CDR3 is missing. The chain carries TRBV4-1 and TRBJ2-5; D unclear. Trimming cost V 1 base and J 4 bases, with 4 bases left between them. Germline CDR1 and CDR2: MGHRA and YSYEKL. The CDR3 consists of 12 residues. This CDR3 reads CASSQVRETQYS. DNA for the CDR3: TGCGCCAGCAGCCAAGTAAGAGAGACCCAGTACTCC.

This chain links TRBV7-9 with TRBJ2-7; 7 bases line up with TRBD2. The CDR3 spans 14 residues. V lost 10 bases, J lost 3 bases, and 12 bases stayed unmatched. Germline V lookup: CDR1 SEHNR, CDR2 FQNEAQ (reference sequence). The CDR3 DNA is TGTGCCAACTCCTTGACGGCGGGGGACTACGAGCAGTACTTC. It codes for CANSLTAGDYEQYF.

This clonotype was counted once. The chain carries TRBV20-1 and TRBJ2-7; the D call may be TRBD1 or TRBD2 (6 bases each). This CDR3 is 11 amino acids long. V was shortened by 7 bases and J by 4 bases, with 11 bases between the two germline ends. From germline, CDR1 is DFQATT and CDR2 SNEGSKA (reference sequence). In nucleotides, the CDR3 is TGCAGTGTCCGAGGGGGGTACGAGCAGTACTTC. Translating gives CSVRGGYEQYF.

About this clonotype: The conserved phenylalanine or tryptophan normally closing the CDR3 is absent here, so this likely arose from a read error. No DNA is shown, since the ends of the CDR3 on it are uncertain; the CDR3 is the one TCRdb lists. V and J are TRBV29-1 and TRBJ2-7; the listed D gene, TRBD2, was not tested against the DNA. Per the germline V gene, CDR1 is SQVTM and CDR2 is ANQGSEA. With termini counted, the CDR3 has 14 amino acids. The CDR3 reads CSVDSGTSSYERYL.